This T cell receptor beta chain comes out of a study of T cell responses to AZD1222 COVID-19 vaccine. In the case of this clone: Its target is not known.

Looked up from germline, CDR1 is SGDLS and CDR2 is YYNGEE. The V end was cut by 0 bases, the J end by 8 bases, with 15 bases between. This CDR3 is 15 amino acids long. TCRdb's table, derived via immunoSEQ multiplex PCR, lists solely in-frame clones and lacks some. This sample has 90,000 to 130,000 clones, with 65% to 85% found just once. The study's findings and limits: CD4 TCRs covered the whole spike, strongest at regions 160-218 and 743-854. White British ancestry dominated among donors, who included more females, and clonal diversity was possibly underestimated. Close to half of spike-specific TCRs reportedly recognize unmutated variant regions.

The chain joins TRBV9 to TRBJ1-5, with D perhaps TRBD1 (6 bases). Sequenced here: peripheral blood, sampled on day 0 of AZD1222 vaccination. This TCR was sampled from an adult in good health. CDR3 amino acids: CASSVGRGRAEPQHF. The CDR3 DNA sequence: TGTGCCAGCAGCGTAGGCCGGGGGCGGGCGGAGCCCCAGCATTTT.